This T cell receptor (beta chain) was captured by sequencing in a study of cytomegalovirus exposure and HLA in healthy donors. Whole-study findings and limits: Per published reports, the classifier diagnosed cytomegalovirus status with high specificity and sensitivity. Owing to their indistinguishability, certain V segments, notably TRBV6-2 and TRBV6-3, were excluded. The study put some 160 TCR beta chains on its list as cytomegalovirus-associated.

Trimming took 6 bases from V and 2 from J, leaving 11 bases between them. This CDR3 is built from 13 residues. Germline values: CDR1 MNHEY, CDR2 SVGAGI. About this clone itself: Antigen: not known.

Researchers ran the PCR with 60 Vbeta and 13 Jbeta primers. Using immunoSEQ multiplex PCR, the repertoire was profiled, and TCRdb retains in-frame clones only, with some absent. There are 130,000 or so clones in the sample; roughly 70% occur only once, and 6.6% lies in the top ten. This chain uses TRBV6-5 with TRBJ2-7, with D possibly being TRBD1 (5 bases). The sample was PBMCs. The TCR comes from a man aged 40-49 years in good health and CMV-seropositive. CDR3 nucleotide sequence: TGTGCCAGCAGAGACAGCCTGACCTACGAGCAGTACTTC. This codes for CASRDSLTYEQYF.